This TCR beta chain came from a study of CD8 T cells in Susac syndrome. With random hexamers, reverse transcription was performed on about 0.5 to 1 ug of RNA. One entry per CDR3 protein results from TCRdb running MiXCR on the immunoSEQ multiplex PCR reads. The data hold some 180,000 distinct CDR3 sequences, with approximately 95% observed a single time. This CDR3 contains 14 residues. V lost 3 bases to trimming and J lost 1 base, with 9 bases between them. In germline, CDR1 is SGHTA, CDR2 FQGNSA. Peripheral blood CD8+ and CD4+ T cells were profiled by TCR beta sequencing. TEMRA cells were FACS-enriched, unlike CD8+ and CD4+ T cells, which were negatively isolated.

This receptor was identified in a human donor in good health. What was sequenced was CD4+ T cells from PBMCs. This sequence joins TRBV7-2 and TRBJ1-1; D unclear. As DNA, the CDR3 is TGTGCCAGCAGCTTTAAGCGGTCGAACACTGAAGCTTTCTTT. As protein: CASSFKRSNTEAFF.